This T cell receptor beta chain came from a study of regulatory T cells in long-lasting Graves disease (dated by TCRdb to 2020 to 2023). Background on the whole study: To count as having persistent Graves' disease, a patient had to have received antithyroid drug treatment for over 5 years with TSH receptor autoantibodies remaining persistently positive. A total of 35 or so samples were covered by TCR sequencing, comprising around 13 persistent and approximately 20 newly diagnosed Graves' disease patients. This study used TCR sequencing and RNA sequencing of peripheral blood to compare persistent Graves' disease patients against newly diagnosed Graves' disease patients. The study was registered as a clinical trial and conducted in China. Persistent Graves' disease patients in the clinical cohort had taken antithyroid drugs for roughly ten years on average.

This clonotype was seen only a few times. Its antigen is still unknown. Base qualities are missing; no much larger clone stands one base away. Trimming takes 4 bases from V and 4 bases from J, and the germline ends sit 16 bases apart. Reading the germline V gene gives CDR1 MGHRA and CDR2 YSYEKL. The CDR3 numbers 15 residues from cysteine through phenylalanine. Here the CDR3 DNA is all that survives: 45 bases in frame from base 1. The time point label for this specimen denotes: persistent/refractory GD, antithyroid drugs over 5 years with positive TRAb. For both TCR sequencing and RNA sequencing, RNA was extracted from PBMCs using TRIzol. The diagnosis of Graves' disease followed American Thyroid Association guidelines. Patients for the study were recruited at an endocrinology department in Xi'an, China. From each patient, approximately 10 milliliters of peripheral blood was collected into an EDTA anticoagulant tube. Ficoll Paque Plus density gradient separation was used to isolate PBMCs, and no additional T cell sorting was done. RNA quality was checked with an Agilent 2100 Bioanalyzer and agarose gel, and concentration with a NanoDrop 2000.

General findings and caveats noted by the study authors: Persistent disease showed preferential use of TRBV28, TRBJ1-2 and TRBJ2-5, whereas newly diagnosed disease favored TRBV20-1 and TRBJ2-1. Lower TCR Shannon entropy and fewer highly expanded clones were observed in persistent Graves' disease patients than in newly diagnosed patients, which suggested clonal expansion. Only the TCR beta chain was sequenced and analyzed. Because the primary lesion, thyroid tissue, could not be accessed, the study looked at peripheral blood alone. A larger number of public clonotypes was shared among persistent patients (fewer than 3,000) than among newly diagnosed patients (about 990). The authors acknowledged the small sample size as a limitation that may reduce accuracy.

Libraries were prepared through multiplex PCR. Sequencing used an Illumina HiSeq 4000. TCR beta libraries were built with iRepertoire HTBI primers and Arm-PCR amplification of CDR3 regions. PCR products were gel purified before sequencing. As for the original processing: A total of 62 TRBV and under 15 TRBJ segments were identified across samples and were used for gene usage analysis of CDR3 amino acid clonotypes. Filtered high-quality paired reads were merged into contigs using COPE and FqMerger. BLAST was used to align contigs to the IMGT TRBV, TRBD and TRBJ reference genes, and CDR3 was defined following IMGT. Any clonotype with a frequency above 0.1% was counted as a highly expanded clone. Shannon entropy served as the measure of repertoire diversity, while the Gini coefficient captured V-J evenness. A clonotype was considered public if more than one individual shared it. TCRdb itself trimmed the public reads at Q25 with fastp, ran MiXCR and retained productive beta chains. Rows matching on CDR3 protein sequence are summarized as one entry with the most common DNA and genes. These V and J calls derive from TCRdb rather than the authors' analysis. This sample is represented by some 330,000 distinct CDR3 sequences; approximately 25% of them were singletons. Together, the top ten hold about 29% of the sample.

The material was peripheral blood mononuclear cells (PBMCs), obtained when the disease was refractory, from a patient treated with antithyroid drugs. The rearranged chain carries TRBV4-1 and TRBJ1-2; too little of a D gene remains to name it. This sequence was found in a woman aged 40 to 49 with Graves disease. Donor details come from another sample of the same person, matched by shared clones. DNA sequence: TGCGCCAGCAGCCCTGGAGGCCGTTCCTCCTATGGCTACACCTTC. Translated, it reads CASSPGGRSSYGYTF.